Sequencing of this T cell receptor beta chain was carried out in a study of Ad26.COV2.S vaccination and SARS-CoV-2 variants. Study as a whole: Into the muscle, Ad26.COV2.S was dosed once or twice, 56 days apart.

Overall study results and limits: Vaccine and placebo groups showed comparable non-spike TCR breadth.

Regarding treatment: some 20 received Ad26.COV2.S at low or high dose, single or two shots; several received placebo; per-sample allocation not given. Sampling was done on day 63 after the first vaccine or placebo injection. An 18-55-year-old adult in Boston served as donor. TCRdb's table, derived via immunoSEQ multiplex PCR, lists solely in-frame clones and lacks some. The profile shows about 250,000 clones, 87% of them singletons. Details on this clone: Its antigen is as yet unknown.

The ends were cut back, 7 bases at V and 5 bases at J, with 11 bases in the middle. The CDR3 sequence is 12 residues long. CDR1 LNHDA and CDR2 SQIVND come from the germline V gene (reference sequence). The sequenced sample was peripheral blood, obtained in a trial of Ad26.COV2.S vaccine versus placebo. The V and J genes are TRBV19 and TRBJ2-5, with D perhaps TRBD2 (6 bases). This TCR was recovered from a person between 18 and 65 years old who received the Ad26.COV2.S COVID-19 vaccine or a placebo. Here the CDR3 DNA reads TGTGCCAGTACCTCAGGGAGGGAGACCCAGTACTTC. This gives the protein CASTSGRETQYF.